A selection of T cell receptor beta chains follows, all from one sample in a study of Tregs in tolerant kidney transplant recipients. TCRdb's copy holds only in-frame clones and misses some; the assay was immunoSEQ multiplex PCR. The sample holds about 66,000 clones, over 85% seen once. The sequenced sample was CD8+ T cells from blood, obtained before the transplant. The origin of the receptors is a human donor who received a combined kidney and bone marrow transplant. Each CDR3 is given with its conserved first and last residue. Each record gives: V gene, J gene, CDR3 protein.

TRBV28	TRBJ2-5	CASSKTSGGGETQYF
TRBV19	TRBJ1-6	CASSTSDRETYNSPLHF
TRBV4-1	TRBJ2-7	CASSLQGGAYEQYF
TRBV6-1	TRBJ2-1	CASSLAGGPGEQFF
TRBV19	TRBJ2-7	CASSSITGEVEQYF
TRBV11-1	TRBJ2-3	CASSLGAMGTDTQYF
TRBV21-1	.	CASSSQRLQTYEQYF
TRBV7-2	TRBJ2-2	CASSFGRGGSTGELFF
TRBV28	TRBJ2-7	CASSLMTGDHEQYF
TRBV27	TRBJ2-1	CASSRSVYEQFF
TRBV29-1	TRBJ2-7	CSVQQGMHEQYF
TRBV6-5	.	CASSLQGTTYEQYF
TRBV5-1	TRBJ2-5	CASSVETGLGETQYF
TRBV7-8	TRBJ1-6	CASSLGGASPLHF
TRBV27	TRBJ2-4	CASSPGTEWAIQYF
TRBV27	TRBJ2-7	CASSLYGAVGQQYF
TRBV29-1	TRBJ1-2	CSVEARDRNYGYTF
TRBV2	TRBJ1-3	CASSDSHLSSGNTIYF
TRBV21-1	TRBJ2-1	CASSKIGGRVADEQFF
TRBV7-8	TRBJ1-2	CASSSGTGDLYGYTF
TRBV7-9	TRBJ2-7	CASSLDSGSYEQYF
TRBV27	TRBJ2-7	CASSFQGDYEQYF
TRBV9	TRBJ1-5	CASSVGTNQPQHF
TRBV6-5	TRBJ1-2	CASRGLSYGYTF
TRBV13	TRBJ1-4	CASSHSQGTNEKLFF
TRBV28	TRBJ1-2	CASSSRGKSLYGYTF
TRBV28	TRBJ1-1	CATGEGETEAFF
TRBV5-1	TRBJ2-5	CASSPTAGYAETQYF
TRBV25-1	TRBJ1-2	CASSEWGGTSGYTF
TRBV19	TRBJ1-2	CASRQSPEGYYGDYTF
TRBV23-1	TRBJ2-5	CASSQSAGLRGPNNFQYF
TRBV19	TRBJ1-1	CASSEQGFTVNTEAFF
TRBV15	TRBJ2-1	CATRKIGGDYEQFF
TRBV5-6	TRBJ1-1	CASSLPAGQVEAFF
TRBV9	TRBJ2-1	CASSPGDSYNEQFF
TRBV4-1	TRBJ1-3	CASSQAGFPSGNTIYF
TRBV19	TRBJ2-1	CASSPGLAGGYEQFF
TRBV7-3	TRBJ1-2	CASSLLQGYGYTF
TRBV27	TRBJ2-7	CASSHRQGVNEQYF
TRBV7-6	TRBJ2-1	CASSLVPGLSNEQFF
TRBV12-2	TRBJ2-7	CASRTHQGGEQYF
TRBV30	TRBJ1-4	CAWRFGEKLFF
TRBV5-6	TRBJ1-5	CASSLQMNQPQHF
TRBV28	TRBJ1-5	CASNRGGGQPQHF
TRBV15	TRBJ1-1	CATSRESGSVNTEAFF
TRBV4-3	TRBJ2-1	CASSQKDEAGTSSYNEQFF
TRBV5-4	TRBJ1-3	CASSLQPGSGNTIYF
TRBV12-5	TRBJ2-5	CASGGPGETQYF
TRBV29-1	TRBJ1-2	CSVESGDYGYTF